Following are 6 T cell receptor beta chains from one sample sequenced in a study of monozygotic twins with inflammatory bowel disease. From the 5' RACE reads, TCRdb lists one entry per CDR3 protein and no DNA. This table holds 93,000 or so distinct CDR3 sequences. The sample taken for sequencing was blood. Receptors were obtained from a human donor with ulcerative colitis or Crohn's disease, or a healthy co-twin of an affected twin (not recorded which).

V and J are TRBV18 and TRBJ2-3; TCRdb indicates TRBD1, and absent DNA this call remains unverified. Germline CDR1 KGHSH, CDR2 LQKENI. The CDR3 runs 14 residues. This CDR3 is CASSPLDSSDTQYF.

J is TRBJ2-7 and V is TRBV7-9; TCRdb's D call of TRBD2 is untestable without DNA. CDR3 length equals 16 residues. The germline CDR1 and CDR2 sequences are SEHNR and FQNEAQ (reference sequence). The CDR3 sequence: CASSQGTSGATYEQYF.

The chain employs TRBV7-2 and TRBJ2-4; TCRdb lists TRBD1, though no DNA is available to test this call. Germline V gene data show CDR1 as SGHTA and CDR2 as FQGNSA. The CDR3 spans 13 residues. CDR3 protein: CASSLVVVGGTYF.

The chain joins TRBV7-2 to TRBJ1-4; TCRdb's D call of TRBD1 is untestable without DNA. The CDR3 spans 15 residues. Germline V gene sequence: CDR1 SGHTA, CDR2 FQGNSA. CDR3 in amino acids: CASSFDRATNEKLFF.

The V and J genes are TRBV11-2 and TRBJ2-1. The CDR3 length is 15 residues. The germline CDR1 and CDR2 sequences are SGHAT and FQNNGV. The CDR3 sequence: CASSLSLGSYNEQFF.

The V gene is TRBV5-1, the J gene TRBJ2-1; TCRdb picks TRBD2, but there is no DNA to check that call. Germline-derived CDR1 and CDR2 are SGHRS and YFSETQ. The CDR3 contains 17 residues. The CDR3 sequence: CASSSPRLAYKGNEQFF.